Following are 17 T cell receptor beta chains from one sample sequenced in a study of cytomegalovirus exposure and HLA in healthy donors. The PCR used 60 Vbeta and 13 Jbeta primers. Sequenced by immunoSEQ multiplex PCR; TCRdb stores in-frame clones only, minus some. Among tens of thousands of clones listed, 73% were seen once. What was sequenced was PBMCs. The receptors were gathered from a woman aged 40 to 55 in good health and CMV-seropositive.

The V call is TRBV7-8, the J call TRBJ1-3; D gene ambiguous. Trimming took off 2 bases at V and 0 bases at J, with 5 bases between the two ends. This CDR3 spans 14 amino acids. In germline, CDR1 is SGHVS, CDR2 FQNEAQ. CDR3 in amino acids: CASSLWSSGNTIYF. In DNA form, the CDR3 reads TGTGCCAGCAGCTTATGGAGCTCTGGAAACACCATATATTTT.

V gene TRBV28 combines with J gene TRBJ2-7, with 9 bases identical to TRBD2. Germline CDR1 is MDHEN and CDR2 is SYDVKM. CDR3 length: 17 amino acids. The V segment lost 5 bases and the J segment 4 bases; nucleotides outside the gene matches: 15. The CDR3 spells CASSPYLPREGEYEQYF. As DNA, the CDR3 is TGTGCCAGCAGTCCCTACCTGCCGCGGGAGGGAGAGTACGAGCAGTACTTC.

V gene TRBV4-2 combines with J gene TRBJ2-1; TRBD2 matches at 11 bases. This CDR3 region has 16 residues. Germline-derived CDR1 and CDR2 are LGHNA and YNFKEQ. The J segment lost 7 bases and the V segment lost 4 bases, leaving 9 bases of the junction unmatched. The CDR3 reads CASSLALAGGHNEQFF. CDR3 nucleotide sequence: TGTGCCAGCAGCCTAGCTCTAGCGGGGGGCCATAATGAGCAGTTCTTC.

CDR3 in DNA: TGTGCCAGCAGCTTATCAGGGATCAACACTGAAGCTTTCTTT. Protein sequence: CASSLSGINTEAFF. The chain recombines TRBV7-9 with TRBJ1-1, with D perhaps matching TRBD1 (5 bases). The CDR3 sequence is 14 residues long. V was clipped by 2 bases and J by 2 bases, with 9 bases between them. The germline gives CDR1 SEHNR, CDR2 FQNEAQ (reference sequence).

The chain combines TRBV27 with TRBJ1-1; unclear D gene. Germline V gives CDR1 MNHEY, CDR2 SMNVEV (reference sequence). V lost 3 bases to trimming and J lost 1 base, with 9 bases between them. The CDR3 contains 14 residues. The CDR3 nucleotides read TGTGCCAGCAGTTTCCGGAGAACGAACACTGAAGCTTTCTTT. Its translation is CASSFRRTNTEAFF.

The chain combines TRBV2 with TRBJ2-3; the D is unclear. Germline CDR1 reads SNHLY; CDR2 reads FYNNEI. The length of the CDR3 is 14 residues. Trimming stripped 1 base from V and 2 bases from J, with 7 bases between. CDR3 protein: CASSEGLSTDTQYF. CDR3 DNA sequence: TGTGCCAGCAGTGAAGGACTTTCCACAGATACGCAGTATTTT.

The chain uses TRBV11-2 and TRBJ1-1; D is possibly TRBD1 (5 bases). V dropped 1 base and J dropped 5 bases, with 11 bases sitting between them. The CDR3 totals 14 residues. Looked up from germline, CDR1 is SGHAT and CDR2 is FQNNGV. The CDR3 DNA sequence: TGTGCCAGCAGCTTAGGCGTCCAGGGTACTGAAGCTTTCTTT. Its translation: CASSLGVQGTEAFF.

The V gene is TRBV4-3, the J gene TRBJ1-1; 7 nucleotides agree with TRBD1. The V gene's germline CDR1 is LGHNA and CDR2 YSLEER. The CDR3 loop spans 12 amino acids. With 4 bases clipped from V and 7 bases from J, the junction kept 3 bases outside the gene matches. CDR3 bases: TGCGCCAGCAGCCTAACAGGGGTTGAAGCTTTCTTT. This translates into CASSLTGVEAFF.

The chain recombines TRBV5-8 with TRBJ1-5; D remains unclear. CDR3 length equals 16 residues. Germline V gives CDR1 SGHTS, CDR2 YDEGEE. V shed 2 bases and J shed 0 bases, with 12 bases lying between them. CDR3 protein: CASSLSDGVSNQPQHF. In nucleotides, the CDR3 is TGTGCCAGCAGCTTATCCGACGGAGTTAGCAATCAGCCCCAGCATTTT.

The genes are TRBV6-5 and TRBJ1-1; TRBD1 might be the D (5 bases). The CDR3 contains 13 residues. The V gene's germline CDR1 is MNHEY and CDR2 SVGAGI. V gave up 7 bases and J gave up 7 bases, with 16 bases separating them. CDR3 amino acids: CASTPGVTGEAFF. CDR3 coding DNA: TGTGCCAGCACTCCGGGGGTAACCGGTGAAGCTTTCTTT.

The sample holds one count of this clone. The V and J genes are TRBV30 and TRBJ1-2, with D possibly being TRBD1 (5 bases). The CDR3 consists of 13 residues. Germline CDR1 and CDR2: GTSNPN and SVGIG (reference sequence). V was clipped by 3 bases and J by 2 bases, with 10 bases between them. The CDR3: CAWRAGGNYGYTF. The CDR3, as DNA: TGTGCCTGGAGGGCCGGGGGGAACTATGGCTACACCTTC.

V usage is TRBV5-1 and J usage is TRBJ1-1; tentatively, D is TRBD1 (5 bases). V was trimmed by 3 bases and J by 5 bases, leaving 14 bases between them. Germline V lookup: CDR1 SGHRS, CDR2 YFSETQ. This CDR3 has 14 amino acids. CDR3 DNA: TGCGCCAGCAGCTCCAATAGGGGCAAGACTGAAGCTTTCTTT. Protein product: CASSSNRGKTEAFF.

The chain links TRBV5-8 to TRBJ2-7; D ambiguous. There are 13 residues in the CDR3. With 3 bases removed from V and 0 bases from J, the gap between germline ends came to 7 bases. Germline V lookup: CDR1 SGHTS, CDR2 YDEGEE. The CDR3 here is CASSSSLSYEQYF. CDR3 coding DNA: TGTGCCAGCAGCTCGTCCCTCTCCTACGAGCAGTACTTC. Using reference TRBV5-8 and TRBJ2-7 for the parts outside the CDR3, the full variable domain is EAGVTQSPTHLIKTRGQQATLRCSPISGHTSVYWYQQALGLGLQFLLWYDEGEERNRGNFPPRFSGRQFPNYSSELNVNALELEDSALYLCASSSSLSYEQYFGPGTRLTVT.

This clone was observed once. The J gene is TRBJ1-2, the V gene TRBV6-5; TRBD1 agrees at 7 bases. The germline V gene has CDR1 MNHEY and CDR2 SVGAGI. The ends lost 6 bases at V and 4 bases at J; junction bases unmatched: 2. The CDR3 is 12 residues long. In DNA, the CDR3 is TGTGCCAGCAGGCGGACAGGCTATGGCTACACCTTC. Protein product: CASRRTGYGYTF.

This clone came up once. For the CDR3, the DNA is TGTGCCAGCAGCTCAGACACGGGGCAGCCCCAGCATTTT. Protein product: CASSSDTGQPQHF. The chain couples TRBV7-9 to TRBJ1-5; D gene uncertain. Deletions cut 4 bases from V and 7 bases from J, with 11 bases between. CDR1 SEHNR and CDR2 FQNEAQ come from the germline V gene (reference sequence). This CDR3 region has 13 residues.

In its sample, this clone was seen a few times. This chain connects TRBV19 to TRBJ1-2; 12 nucleotides agree with TRBD1. The germline CDR1 and CDR2 sequences are LNHDA and SQIVND (reference sequence). Trimming removed 2 bases from V and 3 bases from J; junction bases left unmatched: 10. The CDR3 is 18 amino acids. CDR3 in DNA: TGTGCCAGTAGTATATCTGACCGGGACAGGGGGCTCCACTATGGCTACACCTTC. Residues: CASSISDRDRGLHYGYTF.

In this sample, this clone turned up a few times. The chain couples TRBV30 to TRBJ2-3; TRBD2 matches 10 bases. The CDR3 totals 14 residues. With V trimmed by 2 bases and J by 5 bases, 4 bases remained unmatched. Germline values: CDR1 GTSNPN, CDR2 SVGIG (reference sequence). The CDR3 region is CAWSKRGGVDTQYF. Written as DNA, the CDR3 is TGTGCCTGGAGTAAGCGGGGGGGCGTAGATACGCAGTATTTT.